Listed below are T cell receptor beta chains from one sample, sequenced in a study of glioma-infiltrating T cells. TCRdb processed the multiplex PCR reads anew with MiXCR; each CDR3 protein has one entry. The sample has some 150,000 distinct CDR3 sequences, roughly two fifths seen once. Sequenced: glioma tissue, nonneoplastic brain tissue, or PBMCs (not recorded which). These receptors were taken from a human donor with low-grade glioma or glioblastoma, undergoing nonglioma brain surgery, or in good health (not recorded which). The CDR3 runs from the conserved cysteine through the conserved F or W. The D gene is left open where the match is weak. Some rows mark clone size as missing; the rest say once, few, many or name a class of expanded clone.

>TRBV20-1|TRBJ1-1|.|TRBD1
CRPGGAMNTEAFF
TGCAGGCCAGGGGGGGCAATGAACACTGAAGCTTTCTTT
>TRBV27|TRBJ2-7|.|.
CASSLNLYEQYF
TGTGCCAGCAGTTTGAACCTCTACGAGCAGTACTTC
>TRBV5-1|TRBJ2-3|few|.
CARSSGQLDMSTDTQYF
TGCGCCCGCAGCTCTGGACAGCTCGACATGAGCACAGATACGCAGTATTTT
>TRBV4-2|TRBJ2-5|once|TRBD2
CASSQVGLQETQYF
TGTGCCAGCAGCCAAGTGGGACTACAAGAGACCCAGTACTTC
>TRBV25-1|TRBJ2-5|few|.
CASSEHSVQETQYF
TGTGCCAGCAGTGAACATAGCGTACAAGAGACCCAGTACTTC
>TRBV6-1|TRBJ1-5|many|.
CASREDSSGNQPQHF
TGTGCCAGCAGGGAGGACAGCTCAGGCAATCAGCCCCAGCATTTT
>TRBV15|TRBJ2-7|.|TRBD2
CATSRLAGPSSEQYF
TGTGCCACCAGCAGATTAGCGGGACCCAGTTCCGAGCAGTACTTC
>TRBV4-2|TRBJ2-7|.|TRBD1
CASRPGTGISEQYF
TGTGCCAGCAGGCCAGGGACAGGGATCAGCGAGCAGTACTTC
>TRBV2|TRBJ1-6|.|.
CASSVSAAGVPLHF
TGTGCCAGCAGTGTTTCTGCGGCCGGGGTCCCCCTCCACTTT
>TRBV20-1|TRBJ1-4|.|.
CSATQEFGRTNEKLFF
TGCAGTGCTACACAGGAGTTTGGCAGAACTAATGAAAAACTGTTTTTT
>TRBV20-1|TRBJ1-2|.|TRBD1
CSATRTGNYGYTF
TGCAGTGCTACAAGGACAGGGAACTATGGCTACACCTTC
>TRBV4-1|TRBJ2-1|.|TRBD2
CARSQGTGTSSYNEQFF
TGCGCCAGAAGCCAAGGGACCGGGACTAGTAGCTACAATGAGCAGTTCTTC
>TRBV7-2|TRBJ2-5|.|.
CASSLSTGQQETQYF
TGTGCCAGCAGCCTGTCAACAGGGCAACAAGAGACCCAGTACTTC
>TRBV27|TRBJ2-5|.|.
CASSRTDLETQYF
TGTGCCAGCAGTCGGACAGATTTAGAGACCCAGTACTTC
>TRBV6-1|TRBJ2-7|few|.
CASTPHGQDTYEQYF
TGTGCCAGCACCCCTCACGGGCAGGATACCTACGAGCAGTACTTC
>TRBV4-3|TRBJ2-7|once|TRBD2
CASSQEYLAGGYEQYF
TGCGCCAGCAGCCAAGAATACCTAGCGGGAGGGTACGAGCAGTACTTC
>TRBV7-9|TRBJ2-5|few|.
CASSLISLATQETQYF
TGTGCCAGCAGCTTAATATCCCTAGCGACTCAAGAGACCCAGTACTTC
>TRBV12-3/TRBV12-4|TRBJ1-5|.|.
CASSLTGRNQPQHF
TGTGCCAGCAGTTTAACGGGGCGCAATCAGCCCCAGCATTTT
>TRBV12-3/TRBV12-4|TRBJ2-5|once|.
CASSTGALAGTQYF
TGTGCCAGCAGTACAGGGGCTCTAGCGGGGACCCAGTACTTC
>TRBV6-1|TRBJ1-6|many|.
CASSLLGSDSPLHF
TGTGCCAGCAGTTTATTGGGGAGTGATTCACCCCTCCACTTT
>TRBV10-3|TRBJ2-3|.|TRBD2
CAISGSGTSGGRDTQYF
TGTGCCATCAGTGGTTCCGGGACTAGCGGGGGGCGTGATACGCAGTATTTT
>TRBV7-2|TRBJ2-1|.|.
CASSLGGHRGQFF
TGTGCCAGCAGCTTGGGGGGGCACCGTGGGCAGTTCTTC
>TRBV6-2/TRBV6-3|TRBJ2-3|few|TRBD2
CASSYSVAGDTDTQYF
TGTGCCAGCAGTTACTCTGTAGCGGGGGACACAGATACGCAGTATTTT
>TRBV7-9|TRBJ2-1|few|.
CASSLGLASYNEQFF
TGTGCCAGCAGCTTAGGGCTAGCTTCCTACAATGAGCAGTTCTTC
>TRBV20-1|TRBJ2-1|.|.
CSARLLTGYNEQFF
TGCAGTGCCCGCCTCTTAACGGGGTACAATGAGCAGTTCTTC
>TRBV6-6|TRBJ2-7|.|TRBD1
CASSYRDRVYEQYF
TGTGCCAGCAGTTACCGGGACAGGGTCTACGAGCAGTACTTC
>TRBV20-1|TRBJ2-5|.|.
CSASPTPLPETQYF
TGCAGTGCTAGCCCCACACCCCTTCCAGAGACCCAGTACTTC
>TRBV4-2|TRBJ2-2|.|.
CASSQQQGSSGELFF
TGTGCCAGCAGCCAGCAACAGGGATCTTCCGGGGAGCTGTTTTTT
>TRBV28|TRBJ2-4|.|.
CASSFPWGGLAKNIQYF
TGTGCCAGCAGTTTCCCATGGGGAGGTTTAGCCAAAAACATTCAGTACTTC
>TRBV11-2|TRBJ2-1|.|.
CASSLDRANEQFF
TGTGCCAGCAGCTTAGATAGGGCCAATGAGCAGTTCTTC
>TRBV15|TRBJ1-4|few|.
CATSRRRGYEKLFF
TGTGCCACCAGCAGACGCAGGGGTTATGAAAAACTGTTTTTT
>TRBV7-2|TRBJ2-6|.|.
CASRSAGDSGANVLTF
TGTGCCAGCAGGTCTGCAGGGGACTCTGGGGCCAACGTCCTGACTTTC
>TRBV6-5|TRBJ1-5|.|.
CASSKQGQGNQPQHF
TGTGCCAGCAGCAAACAGGGTCAGGGCAATCAGCCCCAGCATTTT
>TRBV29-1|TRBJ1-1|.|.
CSVAVLGPEAFF
TGCAGCGTTGCGGTGCTAGGGCCTGAAGCTTTCTTT
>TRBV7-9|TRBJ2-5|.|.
CASSPRLARGETQYF
TGTGCCAGCAGCCCCCGCCTAGCGAGGGGAGAGACCCAGTACTTC
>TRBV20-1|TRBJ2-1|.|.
CSARQDKDNEQFF
TGCAGTGCTAGGCAGGACAAGGACAATGAGCAGTTCTTC
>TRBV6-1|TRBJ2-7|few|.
CASSRDLLSEQYF
TGTGCCAGCTCCCGGGACCTACTCAGCGAGCAGTACTTC
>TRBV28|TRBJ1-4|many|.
CASSLGTTNEKLFF
TGTGCCAGCAGCCTCGGTACAACTAATGAAAAACTGTTTTTT
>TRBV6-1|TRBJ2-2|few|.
CASSYAGRGTGELFF
TGTGCCAGCAGTTATGCGGGACGGGGCACCGGGGAGCTGTTTTTT
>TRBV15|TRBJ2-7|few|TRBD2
CATSKRLAGGHEQYF
TGTGCCACCAGCAAAAGACTAGCGGGAGGCCACGAGCAGTACTTC
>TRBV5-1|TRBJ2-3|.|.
CASSIEATGTGADTQYF
TGCGCCAGCAGCATCGAAGCAACAGGGACCGGCGCAGATACGCAGTATTTT
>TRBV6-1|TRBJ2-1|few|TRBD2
CASSRLAGINEQFF
TGTGCCAGCAGTAGACTAGCGGGCATCAATGAGCAGTTCTTC
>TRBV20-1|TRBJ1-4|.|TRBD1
CSASPGTGYEKLFF
TGCAGTGCTAGTCCCGGGACAGGGTACGAAAAACTGTTTTTT
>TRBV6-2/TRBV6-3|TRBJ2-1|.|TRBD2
CASSSLAGGQRGEQFF
TGTGCCAGCAGTTCCCTAGCGGGGGGGCAGAGGGGTGAGCAGTTCTTC
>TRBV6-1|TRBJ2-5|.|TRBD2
CASSGAGAGETQYF
TGTGCCAGCAGTGGAGCGGGAGCGGGAGAGACCCAGTACTTC
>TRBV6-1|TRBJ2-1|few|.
CASSSRQFF
TGTGCCAGCAGTTCGCGGCAGTTCTTC
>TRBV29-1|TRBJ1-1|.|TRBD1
CSVAGGDRGFLTEAFF
TGCAGCGTCGCCGGTGGGGACAGGGGGTTTTTGACTGAAGCTTTCTTT
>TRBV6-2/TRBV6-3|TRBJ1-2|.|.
CASSYSDYYGYTF
TGTGCCAGCAGTTACTCTGACTACTATGGCTACACCTTC
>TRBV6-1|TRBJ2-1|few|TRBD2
CASSFRRGGYNEQFF
TGTGCCAGCAGTTTTCGGCGGGGGGGCTACAATGAGCAGTTCTTC
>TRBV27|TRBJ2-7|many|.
CASSLGSVQYF
TGTGCCAGCAGTTTGGGGTCGGTGCAGTACTTC
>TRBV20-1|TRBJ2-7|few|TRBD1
CSALRDSGEQYF
TGCAGTGCTCTTCGGGACAGTGGAGAGCAGTACTTC
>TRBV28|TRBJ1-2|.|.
CASRITGYGYTF
TGTGCCAGCAGAATCACAGGGTATGGCTACACCTTC
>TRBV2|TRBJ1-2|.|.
CASSEAIGYGYTF
TGTGCCAGCAGTGAAGCTATAGGCTATGGCTACACCTTC
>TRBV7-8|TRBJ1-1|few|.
CASSLGLGYTEAFF
TGTGCCAGCAGCTTAGGACTCGGGTACACTGAAGCTTTCTTT
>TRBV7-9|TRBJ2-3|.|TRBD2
CASSPSGGRTDTQYF
TGTGCCAGCAGCCCTAGCGGGGGCCGCACAGATACGCAGTATTTT
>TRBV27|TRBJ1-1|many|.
CASKGYLVNTEAFF
TGTGCCAGCAAGGGTTATCTCGTGAACACTGAAGCTTTCTTT
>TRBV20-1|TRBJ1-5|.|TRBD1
CSDRDQDREFQPQHF
TGCAGTGATAGAGATCAGGACAGGGAGTTTCAGCCCCAGCATTTT
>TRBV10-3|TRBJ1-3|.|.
CASLDSNSGNTIYF
TGTGCCAGCCTGGACTCGAACTCTGGAAACACCATATATTTT
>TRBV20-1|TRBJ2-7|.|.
CSARSGTNDYEQYF
TGCAGTGCTAGATCCGGGACGAACGACTACGAGCAGTACTTC
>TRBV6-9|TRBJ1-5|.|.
CASSYDQGSNQPQHF
TGTGCCAGCAGTTACGACCAGGGCAGCAATCAGCCCCAGCATTTT